The TCR beta chain under discussion was sequenced for a study of shared clonotypes between healthy human individuals. The donor population consisted of healthy HIV-negative adults with no recent acute infections or vaccinations. Generated by immunoSEQ multiplex PCR, the TCRdb table keeps only in-frame clones and is missing some. The table lists 2 million to 2.5 million clones, less than 95% of them singletons. From germline, CDR1 is SGHRS and CDR2 YFSETQ. CDR3 length: 16 residues. Losses at the gene ends were 4 bases for V and 2 bases for J; bases not matched to a gene: 9. This clone was counted a single time.

This chain uses TRBV5-1 with TRBJ2-5; the match to TRBD1 covers 9 bases. The sample consisted of naive CD4+ T cells from PBMCs. The subset denotes: CD45RA+ positively selected. The receptor comes from a man aged 18-30 years in good health. Some clones in this sample may be carry-over from other donors' samples. This CDR3 is CASSPGGTGSQETQYF. DNA for the CDR3: TGCGCCAGCAGCCCTGGGGGGACAGGGAGTCAAGAGACCCAGTACTTC.